This T cell receptor beta chain derives from a study of T-cell reconstitution after alpha-beta-depleted transplantation in children. Unique molecular identifiers were used in preparing the TCRbeta library. In TCRdb, the PCR reads were re-called with MiXCR into one record per CDR3 protein. The data hold 700,000 to 950,000 distinct CDR3 sequences, with about 15% observed a single time. V shed 0 bases and J shed 9 bases, with 18 bases lying between them. Germline CDR1 DFQATT, CDR2 SNEGSKA (reference sequence). The CDR3 extends over 14 amino acids. The rearrangement joins TRBV20-1 to TRBJ2-7, with D maybe TRBD1 (5 bases). This receptor was taken from a male patient between 10 and 17 years old who had a stem cell transplant for acute lymphoblastic leukemia, so the T cells may come from the graft donor. This specimen consisted of PBMCs, mostly from graft donor cells, obtained 360 days after TCRalphabeta/CD19-depleted stem cell transplant. CDR3 sequence: CSARDGQGSRGQYF. CDR3 bases: TGCAGTGCTAGAGATGGGCAGGGATCACGAGGGCAGTACTTC.